This is a list of T cell receptor beta chains from one sample in a study of blood T cell repertoires in COVID-19. Clones were read by immunoSEQ multiplex PCR, and TCRdb kept only the in-frame ones, dropping some. Among roughly 250,000 clones listed, approximately 90% were seen once. Sequencing was carried out using peripheral blood. All receptors derive from a man aged 60 to 75 who had recovered from COVID-19. The CDR3 runs from the conserved cysteine through the conserved F or W. D genes are given only for firm matches. Rows may omit the clone size; those that give it use once, few, many or a size class.

J gene	D gene	clone size	V gene	CDR3 protein	CDR3 DNA
TRBJ2-4	.	.	TRBV6-4	CASSAVIAKNIQYF	TGTGCCAGCAGTGCGGTTATAGCCAAAAACATTCAGTACTTC
TRBJ2-3	.	.	TRBV2	CATRARGTDTQYF	TGTGCCACGCGGGCAAGGGGCACAGATACGCAGTATTTT
TRBJ1-2	TRBD1	.	TRBV6-6	CASSYSSGTGGSRYTF	TGTGCCAGCAGTTACTCGAGCGGGACAGGGGGCTCTCGCTACACCTTC
TRBJ2-7	TRBD1	.	TRBV5-6	CASSFRAGTANYEQYF	TGTGCCAGCAGCTTCCGGGCCGGGACAGCTAACTACGAGCAGTACTTC
TRBJ1-1	.	.	TRBV4-1	CASSQAHTEAFF	TGCGCCAGCAGCCAAGCTCACACTGAAGCTTTCTTT
TRBJ2-7	TRBD2	few	TRBV30	CAWSVTSGKLYEQYF	TGTGCCTGGAGTGTAACTAGCGGGAAATTGTACGAGCAGTACTTC
TRBJ1-1	.	.	TRBV6-1	CASSDRFVTEAFF	TGTGCCAGCAGTGACAGGTTTGTCACTGAAGCTTTCTTT
TRBJ1-4	.	.	TRBV6-5	CASSSPRGTNEKLFF	TGTGCCAGCAGTTCCCCCAGGGGCACTAATGAAAAACTGTTTTTT
TRBJ1-5	.	.	TRBV10-3	CAISEGGPGSNQPQHF	TGTGCCATCAGTGAGGGAGGCCCCGGGAGCAATCAGCCCCAGCATTTT
TRBJ1-5	.	.	TRBV5-8	CASSVWGDQPQHF	TGTGCCAGCAGCGTGTGGGGGGACCAGCCCCAGCATTTT
TRBJ2-7	TRBD1	.	TRBV10-3	CAITGQESFYEQYF	TGTGCCATCACCGGACAGGAATCCTTCTACGAGCAGTACTTC
TRBJ2-7	.	once	TRBV15	CATSRDRVTHYEQYF	TGTGCCACCAGCAGAGACAGGGTTACGCACTACGAGCAGTACTTC
TRBJ2-5	TRBD1	.	TRBV19	CASSTGRQGLPQETQYF	TGTGCCAGTAGTACCGGACGACAGGGCCTACCTCAAGAGACCCAGTACTTC
TRBJ2-6	.	.	TRBV14	CASSQVEGNVLTF	TGTGCCAGCAGCCAAGTTGAGGGTAACGTCCTGACTTTC
TRBJ1-4	.	.	TRBV2	CASRPGSNNEKLFF	TGTGCCAGCAGGCCCGGGTCCAACAATGAAAAACTGTTTTTT
TRBJ1-2	TRBD1	.	TRBV29-1	CSVGQVGGYTF	TGCAGCGTCGGACAGGTCGGGGGCTACACCTTC
TRBJ2-4	.	.	TRBV21-1	CASERGFAAVAKNIQYF	TGTGCCAGCGAGCGGGGCTTCGCTGCCGTGGCCAAAAACATTCAGTACTTC
TRBJ1-3	.	.	TRBV9	CASSVGADSSGNTIYF	TGTGCCAGCAGCGTAGGCGCCGACTCCTCTGGAAACACCATATATTTT
TRBJ1-4	TRBD1	.	TRBV5-1	CASSPGTGLTRDEKLFF	TGCGCCAGCAGCCCCGGGACAGGTCTAACGAGGGATGAAAAACTGTTTTTT
TRBJ2-5	TRBD2	.	TRBV10-2	CASSEGPGGETQYF	TGCGCCAGCTCGGAAGGGCCGGGGGGAGAGACCCAGTACTTC
TRBJ1-6	TRBD1	.	TRBV6-2/TRBV6-3	CASSTTGEHSPLHF	TGTGCCAGCAGTACGACAGGGGAGCATTCACCCCTCCACTTT
TRBJ2-7	.	.	TRBV5-4	CASSSQALSEQYF	TGTGCCAGCAGCTCCCAGGCTTTGTCCGAGCAGTACTTC
TRBJ1-5	TRBD1	.	TRBV2	CASSPGTGYQPQHF	TGTGCCAGCAGCCCCGGGACAGGGTATCAGCCCCAGCATTTT
TRBJ2-2	TRBD2	.	TRBV4-2	CASSYISGGGGELFF	TGTGCCAGCAGCTATATTAGCGGGGGCGGCGGGGAGCTGTTTTTT
TRBJ2-2	TRBD2	.	TRBV5-1	CASSSSGVNTGELFF	TGCGCCAGCAGCTCTAGCGGAGTTAACACCGGGGAGCTGTTTTTT
TRBJ2-2	.	once	TRBV6-6	CASSYRHANTGELFF	TGTGCCAGCAGTTACAGACATGCGAACACCGGGGAGCTGTTTTTT
TRBJ2-3	.	many	TRBV12-5	CASAQTRSQADTQYF	TGTGCTAGTGCCCAAACGCGCTCCCAAGCAGATACGCAGTATTTT
TRBJ2-1	TRBD2	.	TRBV3-1/TRBV3-2	CASSQGLGLAGGRNNEQFF	TGTGCCAGCAGCCAAGGTTTAGGGCTAGCGGGGGGTAGAAACAATGAGCAGTTCTTC
TRBJ1-4	TRBD1	.	TRBV19	CASSPQGQTNEKLFF	TGTGCCAGTAGTCCGCAGGGACAGACAAATGAAAAACTGTTTTTT
TRBJ2-7	.	.	TRBV9	CASSGTTGYSYEQYF	TGTGCCAGCAGCGGAACGACAGGATACTCCTACGAGCAGTACTTC
TRBJ1-6	.	.	TRBV19	CASAGGDLGSPLHF	TGTGCCAGTGCCGGGGGGGACTTAGGTTCACCCCTCCACTTT
TRBJ1-2	TRBD1	.	TRBV6-6	CASRSTGDRSYGYTF	TGTGCCAGCAGGTCAACAGGGGATAGATCGTATGGCTACACCTTC
TRBJ1-1	.	.	TRBV2	CASNWRGSNTEAFF	TGTGCCAGCAATTGGCGGGGATCGAACACTGAAGCTTTCTTT
TRBJ2-7	.	.	TRBV12-3/TRBV12-4	CASSLTGYEQYF	TGTGCCAGCAGTTTAACAGGGTACGAGCAGTACTTC
TRBJ1-5	TRBD1	once	TRBV19	CASSMSGMDRGIYSNQPQHF	TGTGCCAGTAGTATGAGTGGTATGGACAGGGGAATCTATAGCAATCAGCCCCAGCATTTT
TRBJ2-2	.	.	TRBV19	CASMSRGRTGELFF	TGTGCCAGTATGTCCCGGGGTCGGACGGGGGAGCTGTTTTTT
TRBJ1-5	.	few	TRBV4-1	CASSQVTGTIQPQHF	TGCGCCAGCAGCCAAGTTACAGGTACCATCCAGCCCCAGCATTTT
TRBJ1-5	TRBD1	.	TRBV18	CASSPGDSQHF	TGTGCCAGCTCACCAGGGGACAGTCAGCATTTT
TRBJ1-1	.	.	TRBV2	CAINERMNTEAFF	TGTGCCATCAACGAGAGGATGAACACTGAAGCTTTCTTT
TRBJ2-1	TRBD1	.	TRBV5-1	CASSPTPGQGTHEQFF	TGCGCCAGCAGCCCGACCCCTGGACAGGGGACCCATGAGCAGTTCTTC
TRBJ1-5	TRBD1	.	TRBV6-5	CASSYARGLTQPQHF	TGTGCCAGCAGTTACGCCAGGGGGCTTACTCAGCCCCAGCATTTT
TRBJ2-7	.	.	TRBV19	CASSRGGLYEQYF	TGTGCCAGTAGTAGGGGGGGCCTCTACGAGCAGTACTTC
TRBJ2-3	.	.	TRBV9	CASSVDLGLSTDTQYF	TGTGCCAGCAGCGTAGACCTGGGACTGAGCACAGATACGCAGTATTTT
TRBJ1-2	.	few	TRBV5-6	CASSEGRYGYTF	TGTGCCAGTAGCGAGGGGAGGTATGGCTACACCTTC
TRBJ1-6	.	.	TRBV12-3/TRBV12-4	CASREIEALHF	TGTGCCAGCAGGGAGATAGAGGCCCTCCACTTT
TRBJ1-5	TRBD1	.	TRBV5-1	CASSRTEGANQPQHF	TGCGCCAGCAGTCGGACAGAGGGGGCCAATCAGCCCCAGCATTTT
TRBJ2-7	.	.	TRBV6-6	CASGGTAVPSYEQYF	TGTGCCAGCGGGGGGACTGCCGTCCCCTCCTACGAGCAGTACTTC
TRBJ1-1	.	few	TRBV5-4	CASSRRENTEAFF	TGTGCCAGCAGCCGCAGGGAGAACACTGAAGCTTTCTTT
TRBJ1-5	TRBD1	.	TRBV19	CASSRTGRENQPQHF	TGTGCCAGTAGTAGGACAGGGCGGGAGAATCAGCCCCAGCATTTT